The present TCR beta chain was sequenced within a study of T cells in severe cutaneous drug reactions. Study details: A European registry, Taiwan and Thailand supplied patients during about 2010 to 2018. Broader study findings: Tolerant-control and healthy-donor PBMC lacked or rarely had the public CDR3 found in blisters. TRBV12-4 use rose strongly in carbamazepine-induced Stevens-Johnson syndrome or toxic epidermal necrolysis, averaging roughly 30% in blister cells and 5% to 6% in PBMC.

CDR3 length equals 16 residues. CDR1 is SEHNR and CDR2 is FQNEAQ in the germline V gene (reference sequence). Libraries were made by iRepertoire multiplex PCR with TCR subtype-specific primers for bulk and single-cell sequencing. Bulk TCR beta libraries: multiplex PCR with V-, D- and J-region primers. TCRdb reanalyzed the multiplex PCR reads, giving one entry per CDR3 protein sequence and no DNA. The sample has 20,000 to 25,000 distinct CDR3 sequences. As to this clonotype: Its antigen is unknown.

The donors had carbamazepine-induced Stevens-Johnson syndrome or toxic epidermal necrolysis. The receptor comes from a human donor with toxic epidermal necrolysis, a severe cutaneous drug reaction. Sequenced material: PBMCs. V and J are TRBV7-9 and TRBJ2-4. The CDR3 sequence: CASSPVILLAKNIQYF.